Presented here are 13 T cell receptor beta chains from one specimen sequenced in a study of cytomegalovirus exposure and HLA in healthy donors. Both 60 Vbeta primers and 13 Jbeta primers went into the PCR. Measured with immunoSEQ multiplex PCR; TCRdb has only the in-frame clones, and not every one. The sample carries about 250,000 clones, roughly two thirds recorded once. The sequenced sample was PBMCs. The receptors derive from a female donor in good health and CMV-seronegative.

The genes are TRBV27 and TRBJ2-2; 9 bases fit TRBD1. V was pared by 5 bases and J by 6 bases, with 10 bases of the junction left unmatched. This CDR3 is built from 16 residues. Germline CDR1 MNHEY, CDR2 SMNVEV (reference sequence). In DNA form, the CDR3 reads TGTGCCAGCAGTCGTTACCGGGACAGGGACGCCGGGGAGCTGTTTTTT. This gives the protein CASSRYRDRDAGELFF.

This chain connects TRBV27 to TRBJ1-3; the D is unclear. Germline V gene data show CDR1 as MNHEY and CDR2 as SMNVEV (reference sequence). This CDR3 has 15 amino acids. The ends were cut back, 1 base at V and 1 base at J, with 8 bases in the middle. For the CDR3, the DNA is TGTGCCAGCAGTTTATATCGAGGGTCTGGAAACACCATATATTTT. Translation: CASSLYRGSGNTIYF.

The chain couples TRBV11-2 to TRBJ2-7; maybe TRBD1 (5 bases). The CDR3 sequence is 13 residues long. Trimming shortened V by 6 bases and J by 3 bases, and 12 bases separated the two germline ends. Germline V gives CDR1 SGHAT, CDR2 FQNNGV. The CDR3 coding sequence is TGTGCCAGCAGTTGGCCAGGGTTCTACGAGCAGTACTTC. The encoded protein is CASSWPGFYEQYF.

The rearrangement joins TRBV7-9 to TRBJ2-1; D is undetermined. This CDR3 has 17 residues. Germline CDR1 SEHNR, CDR2 FQNEAQ (reference sequence). Trimming took 5 bases from V and 0 from J, leaving 17 bases between them. This CDR3 reads CASSPNGSVNSYNEQFF. The DNA for the CDR3 is TGTGCCAGCAGCCCGAACGGTTCGGTCAACTCCTACAATGAGCAGTTCTTC.

The chain is built from TRBV6-1 and TRBJ1-2, with no clear D. V lost 4 bases and J lost 6, with 18 bases in between. There are 15 residues in the CDR3. CDR1 MNHNS and CDR2 SASEGT come from the germline V gene. The CDR3 DNA reads as TGTGCCAGCAGTGGGTCTTTTTTGGCGAGGGATGGCTACACCTTC. Protein: CASSGSFLARDGYTF.

This chain joins TRBV11-2 and TRBJ2-4; no reliable D call. The CDR3 covers 13 residues. Germline loops: CDR1 SGHAT, CDR2 FQNNGV. The germline V and J ends were trimmed by 6 bases and 0 bases, with 6 bases remaining between them. The CDR3 sequence is CASRALAKNIQYF. The CDR3 DNA is TGTGCCAGCAGAGCGTTAGCCAAAAACATTCAGTACTTC.

The V gene is TRBV5-5, the J gene TRBJ1-5; TRBD1 matches 7 bases. Germline CDR1 SGHKS, CDR2 YYEKEE (reference sequence). The CDR3 has 15 amino acids. Trimming took 5 bases from V and 4 from J; bases not matched to a gene: 9. The CDR3 here is CASRTGTVDNQPQHF. The CDR3 DNA reads as TGTGCCAGCAGGACGGGGACAGTCGATAATCAGCCCCAGCATTTT.

The chain recombines TRBV4-1 with TRBJ1-2; no definite D call. Trimming cost V 2 bases and J 4 bases, with 5 bases left between them. CDR3 length equals 12 residues. Looked up from germline, CDR1 is MGHRA and CDR2 is YSYEKL. CDR3 protein: CASSQPSYGYTF. Written as DNA, the CDR3 is TGCGCCAGCAGCCAACCCAGCTATGGCTACACCTTC.

This clone was seen a few times. The chain uses TRBV6-1 and TRBJ2-7; D unresolved. This CDR3 spans 13 amino acids. CDR1 is MNHNS and CDR2 is SASEGT in the germline V gene. V was shortened by 6 bases and J by 1 base, with 10 bases between the two germline ends. CDR3 sequence: CASRETLSYEQYF. The DNA of the CDR3 is TGTGCCAGCAGAGAGACTCTTTCCTACGAGCAGTACTTC.

The rearrangement links TRBV21-1 to TRBJ1-1; the tabulated D call, TRBD1, remains unverified against the DNA. TRBV21-1 is reported as a pseudogene. This CDR3 region has 17 residues. This CDR3 is CASSKRSGADRVTEAFF. The CDR3 DNA is TGTGCCAGCAGCAAAAGATCTGGGGCGGACAGGGTGACTGAAGCTTTCTTT.

The chain couples TRBV5-4 to TRBJ2-7; the match to TRBD2 covers 7 bases. This CDR3 is built from 14 residues. Germline values: CDR1 SGHNT, CDR2 YYREEE (reference sequence). With V trimmed by 4 bases and J by 3 bases, 7 bases remained unmatched. The CDR3 DNA is TGTGCCAGCAGCAGGGCGGGAGTTGGCTACGAGCAGTACTTC. The encoded protein is CASSRAGVGYEQYF. Combining the CDR3 with reference TRBV5-4 and TRBJ2-7 gives the whole variable domain ETGVTQSPTHLIKTRGQQVTLRCSSQSGHNTVSWYQQALGQGPQFIFQYYREEENGRGNFPPRFSGLQFPNYSSELNVNALELDDSALYLCASSRAGVGYEQYFGPGTRLTVT.

The CDR3 here is CASSGESKWEQYF. Here the CDR3 DNA reads TGTGCCAGCAGTGGGGAGTCGAAATGGGAGCAGTACTTC. The J gene is TRBJ2-5, the V gene TRBV2; D possibly corresponds to TRBD2 (5 bases). The CDR3 consists of 13 residues. Trimming shortened V by 4 bases and J by 11 bases, and 17 bases separated the two germline ends. Germline CDR1 is SNHLY and CDR2 is FYNNEI.

The rearrangement uses TRBV6-5 and TRBJ2-1; the D gene is possibly TRBD1 (6 bases). Per germline, CDR1 MNHEY and CDR2 SVGAGI. The CDR3 spans 10 residues. The V gene lost 8 bases and the J gene lost 8 bases, with 7 bases spanning the gap. CDR3 protein: CASGQYEQFF. CDR3 DNA: TGTGCCAGCGGACAGTATGAGCAGTTCTTC.